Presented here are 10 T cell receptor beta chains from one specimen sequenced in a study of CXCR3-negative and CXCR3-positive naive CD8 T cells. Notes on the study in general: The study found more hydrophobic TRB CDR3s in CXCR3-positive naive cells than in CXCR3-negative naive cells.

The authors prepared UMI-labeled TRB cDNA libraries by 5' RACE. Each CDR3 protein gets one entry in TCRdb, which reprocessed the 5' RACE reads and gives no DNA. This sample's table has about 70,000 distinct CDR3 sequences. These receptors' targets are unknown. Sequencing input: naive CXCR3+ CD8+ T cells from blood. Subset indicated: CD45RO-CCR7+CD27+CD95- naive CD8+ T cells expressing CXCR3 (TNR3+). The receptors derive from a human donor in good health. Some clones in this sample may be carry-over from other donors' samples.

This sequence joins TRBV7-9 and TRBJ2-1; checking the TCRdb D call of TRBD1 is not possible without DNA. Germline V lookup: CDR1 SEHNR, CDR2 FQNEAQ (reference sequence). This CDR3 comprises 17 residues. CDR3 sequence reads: CASSPKLGDRGGNEQFF.

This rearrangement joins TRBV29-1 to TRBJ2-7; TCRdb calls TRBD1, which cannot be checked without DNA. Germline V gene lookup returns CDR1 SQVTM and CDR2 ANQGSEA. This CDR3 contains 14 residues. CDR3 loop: CSVEGGGGGYEQYF.

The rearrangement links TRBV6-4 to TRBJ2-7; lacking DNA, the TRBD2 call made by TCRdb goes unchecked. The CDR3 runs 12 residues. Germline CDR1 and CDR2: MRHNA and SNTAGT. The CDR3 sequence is CASSHRLPEQYF.

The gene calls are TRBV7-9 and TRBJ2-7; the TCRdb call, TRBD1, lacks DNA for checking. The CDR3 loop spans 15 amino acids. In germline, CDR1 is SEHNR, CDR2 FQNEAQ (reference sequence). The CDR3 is CASSSSGTGVYEQYF.

This CDR3 reads CASSLYLGDSYEQYF. The rearrangement uses TRBV7-3 and TRBJ2-7. Germline CDR1 is SGHTA and CDR2 is FQGTGA. The CDR3 has 15 residues.

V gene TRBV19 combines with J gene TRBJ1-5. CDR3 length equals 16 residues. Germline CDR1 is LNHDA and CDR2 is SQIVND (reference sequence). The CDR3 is CASSIVGGNSNQPQHF.

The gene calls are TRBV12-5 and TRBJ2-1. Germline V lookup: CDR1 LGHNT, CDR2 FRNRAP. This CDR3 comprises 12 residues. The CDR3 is CASGLGWNEQFF.

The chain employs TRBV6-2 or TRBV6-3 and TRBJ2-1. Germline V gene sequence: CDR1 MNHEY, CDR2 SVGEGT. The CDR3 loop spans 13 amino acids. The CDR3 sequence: CASSYSEDLPQFF.

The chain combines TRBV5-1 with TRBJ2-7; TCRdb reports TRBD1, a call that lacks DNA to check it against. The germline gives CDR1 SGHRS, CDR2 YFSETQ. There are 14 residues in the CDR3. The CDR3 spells CASTVSGNLYEQYF. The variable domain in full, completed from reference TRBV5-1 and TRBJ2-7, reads KAGVTQTPRYLIKTRGQQVTLSCSPISGHRSVSWYQQTPGQGLQFLFEYFSETQRNKGNFPGRFSGRQFSNSRSEMNVSTLELGDSALYLCASTVSGNLYEQYFGPGTRLTVT.

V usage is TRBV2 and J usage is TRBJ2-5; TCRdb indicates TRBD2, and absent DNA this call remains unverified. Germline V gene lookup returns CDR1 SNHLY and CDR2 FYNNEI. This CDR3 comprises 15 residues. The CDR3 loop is CASSQGGIIRGTQYF.